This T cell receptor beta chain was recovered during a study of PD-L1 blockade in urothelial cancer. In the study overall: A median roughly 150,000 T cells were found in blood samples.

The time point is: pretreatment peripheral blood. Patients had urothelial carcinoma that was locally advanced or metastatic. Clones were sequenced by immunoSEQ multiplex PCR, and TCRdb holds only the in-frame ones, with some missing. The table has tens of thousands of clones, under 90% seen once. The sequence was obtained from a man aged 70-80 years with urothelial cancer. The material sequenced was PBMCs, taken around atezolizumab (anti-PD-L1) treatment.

The CDR3 loop is CASSLGTAHTEAFF. The CDR3 DNA sequence: TGCGCCAGCAGCTTGGGTACCGCGCACACTGAAGCTTTCTTT. The V gene is TRBV5-1, the J gene TRBJ1-1, with D unclear. Germline CDR1 and CDR2: SGHRS and YFSETQ. The CDR3 consists of 14 residues. V lost 0 bases, J lost 3 bases, and 9 bases lay in between.